The source of this T cell receptor beta chain is a study of T cell clonotyping in hematopoietic cell transplantation listed by TCRdb under 2021. Looking at the study overall: The study collected over a hundred blood samples from 30 to 45 consecutive transplant recipients and their related donors. Patient recruitment ran from 2015 to January 2017, and follow-up continued until late 2020 or death. What the authors observed across the whole study: Donor and pretransplant recipient Inverse Simpson Index values predicted broader posttransplant TCR repertoire diversity. Recipient TCR diversity fell after transplant, with pathologically expanded clonotypes rising progressively from day 30 to day 180. Just a small fraction of recipient repertoires overlapped with donor repertoires, and more than 97% appeared de novo at the given depth. Sample size was limited, and cells were not sorted, so CD4 and CD8 repertoire contributions could not be separated.

With the immunoSEQ assay, which is a bias-controlled multiplex PCR relying on V- and J-specific primers, TCR beta CDR3 regions were amplified from genomic DNA. In a second PCR step, the CDR3 amplicons were tagged with a proprietary barcode plus Illumina adapter sequences. An Illumina MiSeq instrument was used to sequence the CDR3 libraries. The authors processed their data as follows. immunoSEQ Analyzer 3.0 was used for export and quality control, with R Bioconductor and Immunarch used for downstream analyses. Repertoire metrics were calculated using only productive rearrangements within the normalized downsampled data set. In the normalized cohort, clonotypes with more than 5 templates were defined as pathologically expanded. Repertoire diversity was measured with the Inverse Simpson Index. CMV-specificity analyses were carried out on the non-normalized data set to capture all clonotypes. TCRdb provides this immuneACCESS table in a form limited to in-frame rearrangements. Some clones are lacking; in checked studies, under half of them reflect an unresolved V gene, and why the rest are absent is not known. D and trimming were read from the DNA, whereas the V and J calls and clone size are those reported in that table. The sample table shows 65,000 to 75,000 clones, and around 94% are seen once. The ten largest account for roughly 1.7% of the sample.

The V end gives up 4 bases and the J end 3 bases, leaving 7 bases in the junction not matched to a gene. The CDR3 starts with the cysteine, ends with the phenylalanine, and has 17 residues. Only the CDR3 portion is preserved as DNA: 51 bases, with reading frame beginning at the first base. Via the germline V gene, CDR1 is SGHTS and CDR2 YDEGEE. The count of this clone is one. What antigen it recognizes has not been identified. One base away there is no much larger clone; base qualities are not given. Blood samples for TCR beta sequencing were given by related transplant donors. Nuclei Lysis Solution was used to extract genomic DNA from fresh or cryopreserved unfractionated peripheral blood mononuclear cells.

The sequenced sample was peripheral blood mononuclear cells. The sequence was obtained from a man aged 50-60 years in good health. Some clones in this sample may be carry-over from other donors' samples. The chain employs TRBV5-8 and TRBJ2-2; 12 bases in the junction line up with TRBD1. The CDR3 here reads CASSAGTGGFYTGELFF. The DNA sequence is given as TGTGCCAGCAGCGCCGGGACAGGGGGCTTTTACACCGGGGAGCTGTTTTTT. With all but the CDR3 taken from the reference TRBV5-8 and TRBJ2-2 genes, the full variable domain is: EAGVTQSPTHLIKTRGQQATLRCSPISGHTSVYWYQQALGLGLQFLLWYDEGEERNRGNFPPRFSGRQFPNYSSELNVNALELEDSALYLCASSAGTGGFYTGELFFGEGSRLTVL.